This T cell receptor (beta chain) was recovered during a study of blood T cell repertoires in COVID-19. Across the study: Both acute and convalescent COVID-19 samples were obtained from the United States, Italy and Spain. From T cells, B-cell-depleted T cells, or PBMCs came the material, which was cDNA or gDNA.

Germline values: CDR1 SGHTA, CDR2 FQGTGA. The CDR3 has 14 residues. Trimming took off 10 bases at V and 0 bases at J, with 14 bases between the two ends. The assay was immunoSEQ multiplex PCR, and TCRdb's table has in-frame clones only and misses some. The data hold more than 110,000 clones, with about nine tenths observed a single time. Everyone who took part was roughly 18 to 89 years old, and they came from about two dozen US areas. The sequence derives from a man aged 50 to 59 who had recovered from COVID-19. The J gene is TRBJ2-3, the V gene TRBV7-3; TRBD1 might be the D (5 bases). Sequencing used PBMCs or T cells enriched from blood (not recorded which). CDR3 in amino acids: CATRVSGSTDTQYF. CDR3 bases: TGTGCCACTCGCGTTTCAGGGAGCACAGATACGCAGTATTTT.